This T cell receptor beta chain was observed in a study of Graves' ophthalmopathy and Graves' hyperthyroidism. Study-level findings and limits: Blood contained most expanded thyroid clonotypes exceeding 0.001 frequency. The 13-signature model separated ophthalmopathy from stable hyperthyroidism at 85% to 90% sensitivity and nearly 82% specificity.

This clonotype has a count of ten or more. What it binds is unknown. RNA transcripts were the source from which TCR beta CDR3 regions were amplified. The workflow started with a first-round RT-PCR run with HTBI primers and then moved on to a second-round multiplex PCR. From the multiplex PCR reads, TCRdb called clonotypes with MiXCR, one entry per CDR3 protein. The sample lists roughly 60,000 distinct CDR3 sequences, around 50% seen once, with 4.5% to 5% in the top ten. Excluded were patients with other autoimmune diseases, uncontrolled infections, pregnancy or lactation. The authors isolated PBMCs from 8 to 10 ml of fresh peripheral blood. The material sequenced was peripheral blood. This receptor was taken from an adult woman with Graves' ophthalmopathy.

The CDR3 nucleotides read TGTGCCAGCAGCGTATCCTCTAGCTCTGGAAACACCATATATTTT. Protein sequence: CASSVSSSSGNTIYF. The rearrangement uses TRBV9 and TRBJ1-3; the D is unclear. Germline assignment: CDR1 SGDLS and CDR2 YYNGEE. V was cut by 1 base and J by 0 bases, with 8 bases left in between. The CDR3 is 15 amino acids.